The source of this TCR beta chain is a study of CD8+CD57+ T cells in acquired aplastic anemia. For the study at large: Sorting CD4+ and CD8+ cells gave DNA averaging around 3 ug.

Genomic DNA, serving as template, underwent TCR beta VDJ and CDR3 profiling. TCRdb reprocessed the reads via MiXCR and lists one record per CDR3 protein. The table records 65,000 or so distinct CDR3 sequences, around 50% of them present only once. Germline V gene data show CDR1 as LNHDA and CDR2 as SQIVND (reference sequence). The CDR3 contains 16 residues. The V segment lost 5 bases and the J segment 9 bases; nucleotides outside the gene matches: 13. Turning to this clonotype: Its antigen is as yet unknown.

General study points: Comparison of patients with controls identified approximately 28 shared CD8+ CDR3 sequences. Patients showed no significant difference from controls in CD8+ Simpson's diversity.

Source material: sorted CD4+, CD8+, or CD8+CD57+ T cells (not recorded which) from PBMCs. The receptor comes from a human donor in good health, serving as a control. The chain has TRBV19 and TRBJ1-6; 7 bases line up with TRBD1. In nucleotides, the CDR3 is TGTGCCAGTAGTGACCCACCGGGACAGAAGGGTTCACCCCTCCACTTT. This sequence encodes CASSDPPGQKGSPLHF. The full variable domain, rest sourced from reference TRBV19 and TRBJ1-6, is DGGITQSPKYLFRKEGQNVTLSCEQNLNHDAMYWYRQDPGQGLRLIYYSQIVNDFQKGDIAEGYSVSREKKESFPLTVTSAQKNPTAFYLCASSDPPGQKGSPLHFGNGTRLTVT.